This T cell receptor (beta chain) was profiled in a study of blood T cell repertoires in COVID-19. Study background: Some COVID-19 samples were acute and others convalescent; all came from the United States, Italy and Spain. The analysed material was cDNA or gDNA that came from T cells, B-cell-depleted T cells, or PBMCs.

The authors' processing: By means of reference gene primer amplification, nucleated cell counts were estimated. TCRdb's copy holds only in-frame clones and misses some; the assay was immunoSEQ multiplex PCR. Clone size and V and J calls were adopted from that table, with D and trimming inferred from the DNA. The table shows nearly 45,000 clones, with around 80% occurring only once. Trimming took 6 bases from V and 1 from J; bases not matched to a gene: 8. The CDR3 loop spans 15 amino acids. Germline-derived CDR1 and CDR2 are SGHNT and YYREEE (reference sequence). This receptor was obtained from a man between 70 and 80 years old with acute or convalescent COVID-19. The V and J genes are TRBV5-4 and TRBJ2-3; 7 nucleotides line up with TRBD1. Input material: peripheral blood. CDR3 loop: CASTKGGAGTDTQYF. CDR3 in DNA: TGTGCCAGCACCAAAGGGGGCGCGGGCACAGATACGCAGTATTTT.